This is a list of T cell receptor beta chains from one sample in a study of cytotoxic CD8 clonotypes in ibrutinib-treated CLL. This table comes from immunoSEQ multiplex PCR, and its TCRdb copy is limited to in-frame clones, with some not included. The sample lists around 310,000 clones; roughly 80% were seen once. The specimen comprised PBMCs, sampled before ibrutinib treatment. These receptors were obtained from a human donor with chronic lymphocytic leukemia. Each CDR3 is given with its conserved first and last residue. Fields, in order: CDR3 protein, J gene, D gene, V gene. A D gene is named only where the DNA matches it firmly.

CDR3: CASSYYAGTNYGYTF; J: TRBJ1-2; D: NA; V: TRBV6-5
CDR3: CASSEVGQPYEQYF; J: TRBJ2-7; D: NA; V: TRBV6-1
CDR3: CASRTGYGYTF; J: TRBJ1-2; D: TRBD1; V: TRBV28
CDR3: CASSLSDTQYF; J: TRBJ2-3; D: NA; V: TRBV7-8
CDR3: CASSQAGFSYEQYF; J: TRBJ2-7; D: NA; V: TRBV4-1
CDR3: CASRRTLEHEQFF; J: TRBJ2-1; D: NA; V: TRBV6-5
CDR3: CASSLTTGGAGELFF; J: TRBJ2-2; D: TRBD1; V: TRBV5-1
CDR3: CASSRKGQGANTGELFF; J: TRBJ2-2; D: TRBD1; V: TRBV7-2
CDR3: CASNRLAGILNEQFF; J: TRBJ2-1; D: TRBD2; V: TRBV9
CDR3: CSVGSGLGNTDTQYF; J: TRBJ2-3; D: TRBD2; V: TRBV29-1
CDR3: CASGLGTAGRDTDTQYF; J: TRBJ2-3; D: TRBD2; V: TRBV12-5
CDR3: CASSPDGSYGYTF; J: TRBJ1-2; D: NA; V: TRBV2
CDR3: CASRGPLSLEQYF; J: TRBJ2-7; D: NA; V: TRBV10-3
CDR3: CASSGDSGNTIYF; J: TRBJ1-3; D: TRBD1; V: TRBV18
CDR3: CAINQGGETQYF; J: TRBJ2-5; D: TRBD2; V: TRBV10-3
CDR3: CSVPSSGQVFYGYTF; J: TRBJ1-2; D: TRBD1; V: TRBV29-1
CDR3: CASSLSLAGDRETQYF; J: TRBJ2-5; D: TRBD2; V: TRBV27
CDR3: CASSKNTQSTDTQYF; J: TRBJ2-3; D: NA; V: TRBV5-1
CDR3: CASSLQGIHGYTF; J: TRBJ1-2; D: TRBD1; V: TRBV7-2